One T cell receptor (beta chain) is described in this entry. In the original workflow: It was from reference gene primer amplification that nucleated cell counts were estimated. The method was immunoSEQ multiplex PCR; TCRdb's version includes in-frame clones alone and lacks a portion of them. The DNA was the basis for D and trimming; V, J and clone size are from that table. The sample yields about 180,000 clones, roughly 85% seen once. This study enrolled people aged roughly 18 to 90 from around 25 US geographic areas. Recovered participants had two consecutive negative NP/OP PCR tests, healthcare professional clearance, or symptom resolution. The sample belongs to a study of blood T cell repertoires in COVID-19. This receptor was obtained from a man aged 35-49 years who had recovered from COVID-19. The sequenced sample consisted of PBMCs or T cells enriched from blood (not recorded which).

CDR3 nucleotides: TGTGCCACCCTCGGGGGGGACCCGAGAGCTTTCTTT. This codes for CATLGGDPRAFF. The rearrangement uses TRBV21-1 and TRBJ1-1. TRBV21-1 is a pseudogene locus. The CDR3 totals 12 residues.